This T cell receptor beta chain was identified in a study of kidney transplant recipient with SARS-CoV-2 infection (dated by TCRdb to the early 2020s). In its sample, this clonotype was seen many times. Its recognized antigen is unknown. No per-base quality is available; no much larger clone lies one base away. Per the publication, the time point label means: pre-pandemic baseline sample and day 111 after first positive SARS-CoV-2 test. The sequencing machine was an Illumina MiSeq. The peripheral T cell repertoire was profiled for human TCRbeta genes. The published analysis was carried out like this. Beta-binomial modelling was used to test for differences in clonotype abundance while accounting for variability over time. Expanded clonotypes were screened against the ImmuneCODE reference database of SARS-CoV-2-associated TCRs and mapped to viral genome regions. Additional analyses of the repertoire looked at TRBV gene usage, CDR3 length, CDR3 amino acid overlap between time points, clonotype abundance distributions and Jaccard similarity. The raw public reads went through TCRdb reprocessing: fastp at Q25, MiXCR clone calling, in-frame beta chains kept. Every distinct CDR3 protein forms one entry, paired with its most common genes and DNA. The V and J calls were not made by the authors but by TCRdb's processing. In this sample the table shows roughly 230,000 distinct CDR3 sequences, 25% to 30% of which occur a single time. The ten largest clones add up to less than 8.5% of the sample.

V is cut by 5 bases and J by 3 bases, and the space between the germline ends is 26 bases. The CDR3 numbers 18 residues from cysteine through phenylalanine. Here the CDR3 DNA is all that survives: 54 bases in frame from base 1. CDR1 MNHEY and CDR2 SVGEGT were looked up in the germline V gene. The receptor's source is a young adult male patient who had COVID-19 and was a kidney transplant recipient. After a transplant, the graft donor may have provided part of the T cells. This sequence uses TRBV6-2 or TRBV6-3 and TRBJ2-7; TRBD1 might be the D gene, on 5 matching bases. This material consisted of a blood sample, taken at baseline and on roughly day 120 from a kidney transplant recipient. In nucleotides, the sequence is TGTGCCAGCAGTCCGTCCACCCGTATTGCAGGGTCGGTCTACGAGCAGTACTTC. The resulting protein is CASSPSTRIAGSVYEQYF.